The 18 T cell receptor beta chains below were found in one sample sequenced in a study of T-cell reconstitution after alpha-beta-depleted transplantation in children. Unique molecular identifiers featured in how the TCRbeta library was prepared. From the PCR reads, TCRdb called clonotypes with MiXCR, one entry per CDR3 protein. This sample has about 600,000 distinct CDR3 sequences, with 10% to 15% found just once. The sequencing used PBMCs, mostly from graft donor cells, collected 360 days after TCRalphabeta/CD19-depleted stem cell transplant. These receptors came from a male patient between 5 and 17 years old who had a stem cell transplant for acute myeloid leukemia, so the T cells may come from the graft donor.

This clonotype was counted a few times. This rearrangement joins TRBV5-1 to TRBJ2-3; D not resolved. The V and J ends lost 0 bases and 5 bases respectively, with 13 bases between them. The CDR3 runs to 15 residues. Germline CDR1 SGHRS, CDR2 YFSETQ. The CDR3 DNA reads TGCGCCAGCAGCTTGGATCGAGTTAACGGAGATACGCAGTATTTT. This translates into CASSLDRVNGDTQYF.

This chain links TRBV6-1 with TRBJ2-7; the D gene is possibly TRBD1 (6 bases). Trimming stripped 6 bases from V and 0 bases from J, with 9 bases between. The germline V gene has CDR1 MNHNS and CDR2 SASEGT. The CDR3 sequence is 13 residues long. The DNA for the CDR3 is TGTGCCAGCAGGAACAGGGACTCCTACGAGCAGTACTTC. It encodes CASRNRDSYEQYF.

The chain links TRBV20-1 to TRBJ2-1; a weak D match, TRBD2 (5 bases). The germline V gene has CDR1 DFQATT and CDR2 SNEGSKA (reference sequence). The CDR3 consists of 15 residues. V lost 3 bases, J lost 3 bases, and 15 bases lay in between. The CDR3 region has the DNA TGCAGTGCTAGGCTCGGAGCCGGGAACTACAATGAGCAGTTCTTC. Its translation: CSARLGAGNYNEQFF.

In this sample, this clonotype turned up many times. The rearrangement uses TRBV25-1 and TRBJ2-1, with D tentatively TRBD2 (5 bases). Germline CDR1 MGHDK, CDR2 SYGVNS. CDR3 length: 15 amino acids. Trimming left V 4 bases short and J 4 bases short, with 14 bases between. CDR3 sequence (DNA): TGTGCCAGCAGTGTCCCTAGCACCCGATACAATGAGCAGTTCTTC. Protein: CASSVPSTRYNEQFF.

J is TRBJ2-3 and V is TRBV20-1, with D perhaps given as TRBD1 or TRBD2 (5 bases each). V lost 1 base to trimming and J lost 5 bases, with 10 bases between them. The CDR3 extends over 13 amino acids. Germline lookup yields CDR1 DFQATT and CDR2 SNEGSKA (reference sequence). In nucleotides, the CDR3 is TGCAGTGCTAGAGGGGGGTGGAAAGATACGCAGTATTTT. Translation: CSARGGWKDTQYF.

The table lists this clonotype with many counts. The junction does not match germline at one end; this may be a read error. V usage is TRBV18 and J usage is TRBJ2-2, with 7 positions matching TRBD2. This CDR3 contains 16 residues. Germline V gene data show CDR1 as KGHSH and CDR2 as LQKENI. Here the CDR3 DNA reads TGTGCCAGCTCAGCACCGGGACTAACTTTTATGAGAGAGCTGTTTTTT. Translated, it gives CASSAPGLTFMRELFF.

This clonotype was counted between two and nine times. This chain joins TRBV29-1 and TRBJ2-1; D gene ambiguous. Trimming stripped 3 bases from V and 4 bases from J, with 4 bases between. The CDR3 consists of 11 residues. Germline CDR1 SQVTM, CDR2 ANQGSEA. In nucleotides, the CDR3 is TGCAGCGTTGATCTGTACAATGAGCAGTTCTTC. Encoded protein: CSVDLYNEQFF.

This clonotype has a handful of counts. The chain recombines TRBV7-9 with TRBJ2-3; TRBD2 is a possible D gene (5 bases). The CDR3 consists of 13 residues. V was shortened by 1 base and J by 10 bases, with 12 bases between the two germline ends. Germline V gene data show CDR1 as SEHNR and CDR2 as FQNEAQ (reference sequence). The CDR3 DNA follows: TGTGCCAGCAGCTTAGAGGTACTAGAGGCGCAGTATTTT. Translated: CASSLEVLEAQYF.

The chain recombines TRBV7-8 with TRBJ2-7; no definite D call. There are 13 residues in the CDR3. In germline, CDR1 is SGHVS, CDR2 FQNEAQ. Trimming left V 5 bases short and J 6 bases short, with 14 bases between. The CDR3 sequence: CASSLDPPSEQYF. DNA of the CDR3: TGTGCCAGCAGCCTGGACCCGCCCAGCGAGCAGTACTTC.

This clonotype has just a few counts. The chain has TRBV13 and TRBJ2-7; D gene unclear. In germline, CDR1 is PRHDT, CDR2 FYEKMQ (reference sequence). The CDR3 runs to 13 residues. V lost 1 base to trimming and J lost 2 bases, with 6 bases between them. DNA of the CDR3: TGTGCCAGCAGCTTAGAATCTGCCTACGAGCAGTACTTC. It codes for CASSLESAYEQYF. Together with reference TRBV13 and TRBJ2-7, the CDR3 gives the full variable domain: AAGVIQSPRHLIKEKRETATLKCYPIPRHDTVYWYQQGPGQDPQFLISFYEKMQSDKGSIPDRFSAQQFSDYHSELNMSSLELGDSALYFCASSLESAYEQYFGPGTRLTVT.

This clonotype was detected only a few times. The chain combines TRBV5-1 with TRBJ2-2; D may be TRBD1 (6 bases). The CDR3 contains 14 residues. V was trimmed by 4 bases and J by 5 bases, leaving 12 bases between them. The germline CDR1 and CDR2 sequences are SGHRS and YFSETQ. The CDR3 region has the DNA TGCGCCAGCAGCCCACAGGGATTAACCGGGGAGCTGTTTTTT. This gives the protein CASSPQGLTGELFF.

This clonotype was seen repeatedly, ten times or more. The J gene is TRBJ2-3, the V gene TRBV27; 12 bases agree with TRBD2. The CDR3 has 16 amino acids. Looked up from germline, CDR1 is MNHEY and CDR2 is SMNVEV (reference sequence). The trim removed 5 bases at V and 2 bases at J, leaving 5 bases unmatched. The CDR3 DNA sequence: TGTGCCAGCAGTCCGAGGACTAGCGGGGTCACAGATACGCAGTATTTT. The encoded protein is CASSPRTSGVTDTQYF.

This clonotype appeared a few times. V and J are TRBV10-3 and TRBJ2-3; 12 bases are shared with TRBD2. Germline-derived CDR1 and CDR2 are ENHRY and SYGVKD. The ends lost 2 bases at V and 4 bases at J; junction bases unmatched: 4. The CDR3 runs to 16 residues. In DNA, the CDR3 is TGTGCCATCAGTGAGGCTGGACTAGCGGGACCAGATACGCAGTATTTT. This codes for CAISEAGLAGPDTQYF.

The chain joins TRBV9 to TRBJ2-1, with TRBD2 matching over 14 bases. This CDR3 is built from 20 residues. Germline V gene lookup returns CDR1 SGDLS and CDR2 YYNGEE. J was trimmed by 1 base and V by 3 bases; bases with no gene match: 12. CDR3 in DNA: TGTGCCAGCAGCGCCCGTGTTAGACTAGCGGGAGGGGTTTCCTACAATGAGCAGTTCTTC. This gives the protein CASSARVRLAGGVSYNEQFF.

This clonotype was picked up many times. The V gene is TRBV9, the J gene TRBJ2-1, with D unresolved. Trimming pared 0 bases from V and 8 bases from J, leaving 9 bases between. CDR3 size: 13 residues. The V gene's germline CDR1 is SGDLS and CDR2 YYNGEE. As DNA, the CDR3 is TGTGCCAGCAGCGTAGTTAGCTCCCATGAGCAGTTCTTC. Its protein product is CASSVVSSHEQFF.

This clonotype showed up just a few times. The chain links TRBV20-1 to TRBJ2-3; no firm D call. Germline V gene lookup returns CDR1 DFQATT and CDR2 SNEGSKA (reference sequence). Between the trimmed V and J ends, which lost 8 bases and 8 bases, there was a span of 20 bases. The CDR3 runs to 13 residues. The CDR3 spells CSTIERLLGTQYF. The CDR3 bases are TGCAGTACAATCGAAAGATTATTGGGTACGCAGTATTTT.

The table lists this clonotype with many counts. The chain joins TRBV29-1 to TRBJ2-5, with D maybe TRBD2 (6 bases). This CDR3 is built from 14 residues. Trimming took off 4 bases at V and 5 bases at J, with 17 bases between the two ends. Germline-derived CDR1 and CDR2 are SQVTM and ANQGSEA. The chain's CDR3 is CSVGRRGGGETQYF. DNA for the CDR3: TGCAGCGTTGGAAGAAGGGGAGGCGGCGAGACCCAGTACTTC.

This clonotype was seen repeatedly, ten times or more. The rearrangement links TRBV6-1 to TRBJ2-1; 7 bases align to TRBD1. V was pared by 6 bases and J by 6 bases, with 11 bases of the junction left unmatched. The CDR3 is made up of 15 amino acids. Germline-derived CDR1 and CDR2 are MNHNS and SASEGT. This CDR3 reads CASSVVTGVGNEQFF. DNA for the CDR3: TGTGCCAGCAGCGTCGTTACAGGGGTGGGCAATGAGCAGTTCTTC.